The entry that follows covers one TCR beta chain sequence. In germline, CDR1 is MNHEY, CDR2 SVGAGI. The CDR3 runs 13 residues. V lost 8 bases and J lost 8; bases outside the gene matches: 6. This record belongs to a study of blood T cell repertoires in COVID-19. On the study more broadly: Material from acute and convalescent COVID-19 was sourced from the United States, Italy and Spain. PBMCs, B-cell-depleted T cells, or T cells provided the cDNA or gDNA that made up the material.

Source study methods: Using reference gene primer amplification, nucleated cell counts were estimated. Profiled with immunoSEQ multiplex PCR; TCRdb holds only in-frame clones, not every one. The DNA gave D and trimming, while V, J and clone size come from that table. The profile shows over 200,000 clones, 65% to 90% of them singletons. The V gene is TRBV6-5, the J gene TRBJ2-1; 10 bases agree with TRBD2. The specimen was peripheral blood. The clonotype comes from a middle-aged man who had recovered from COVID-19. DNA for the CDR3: TGTGCCAGCCGGCTAGCGGGAGTCCATGAGCAGTTCTTC. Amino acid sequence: CASRLAGVHEQFF.